This T cell receptor (beta chain) emerged from a study of blood T cell repertoires in COVID-19. Study at large: The United States, Italy and Spain provided the acute and convalescent COVID-19 samples.

In the original processing: Estimation of nucleated cell counts was performed using reference gene primer amplification. Sequencing used immunoSEQ multiplex PCR; TCRdb keeps in-frame clones, though not all of them. Clone size and the V and J calls come from that table; the DNA yielded D and trimming. The profile covers approximately 200,000 clones, with about four fifths appearing a single time and roughly 7% taken by the ten largest. The CDR3 has 14 residues. Germline-derived CDR1 and CDR2 are SGHVS and FQNEAQ. The J segment lost 10 bases and the V segment lost 3 bases, leaving 8 bases of the junction unmatched.

The sample taken for sequencing was PBMCs or T cells enriched from blood (not recorded which). The clonotype originates from a man between 35 and 55 years old who had recovered from COVID-19. This rearrangement joins TRBV7-8 to TRBJ2-1, with 8 positions matching TRBD2. CDR3 coding DNA: TGTGCCAGCAGCTTTAGAGGATCTAGCGGGGAGCAGTTCTTC. As protein: CASSFRGSSGEQFF.